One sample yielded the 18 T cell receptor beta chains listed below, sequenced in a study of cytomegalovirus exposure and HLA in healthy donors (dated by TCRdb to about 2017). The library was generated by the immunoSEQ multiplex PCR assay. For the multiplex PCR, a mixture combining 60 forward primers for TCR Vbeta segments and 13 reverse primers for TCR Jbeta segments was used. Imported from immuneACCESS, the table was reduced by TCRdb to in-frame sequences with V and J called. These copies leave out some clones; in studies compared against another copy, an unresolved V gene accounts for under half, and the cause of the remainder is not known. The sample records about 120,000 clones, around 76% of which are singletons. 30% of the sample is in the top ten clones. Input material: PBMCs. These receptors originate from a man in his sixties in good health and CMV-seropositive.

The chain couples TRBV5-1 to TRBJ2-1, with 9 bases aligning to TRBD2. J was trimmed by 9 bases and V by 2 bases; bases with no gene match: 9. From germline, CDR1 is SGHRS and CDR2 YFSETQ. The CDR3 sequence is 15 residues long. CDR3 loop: CASSLGSGRGSEQFF. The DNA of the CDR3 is TGCGCCAGCAGCTTAGGTAGCGGGAGAGGAAGTGAGCAGTTCTTC. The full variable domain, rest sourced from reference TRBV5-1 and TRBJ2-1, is KAGVTQTPRYLIKTRGQQVTLSCSPISGHRSVSWYQQTPGQGLQFLFEYFSETQRNKGNFPGRFSGRQFSNSRSEMNVSTLELGDSALYLCASSLGSGRGSEQFFGPGTRLTVL.

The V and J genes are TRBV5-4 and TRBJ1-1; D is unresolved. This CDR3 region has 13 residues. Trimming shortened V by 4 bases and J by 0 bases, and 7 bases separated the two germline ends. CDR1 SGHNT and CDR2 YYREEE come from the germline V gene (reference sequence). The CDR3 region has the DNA TGTGCCAGCAGCAGCCCCCTGAACACTGAAGCTTTCTTT. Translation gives CASSSPLNTEAFF. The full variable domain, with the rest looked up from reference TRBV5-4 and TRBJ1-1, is ETGVTQSPTHLIKTRGQQVTLRCSSQSGHNTVSWYQQALGQGPQFIFQYYREEENGRGNFPPRFSGLQFPNYSSELNVNALELDDSALYLCASSSPLNTEAFFGQGTRLTVV.

The CDR3 is CASSYSGQGFGNTIYF. CDR3 in DNA: TGTGCCAGCAGTTATTCCGGACAGGGATTCGGAAACACCATATATTTT. The V and J genes are TRBV6-5 and TRBJ1-3, with 8 bases identical to TRBD1. The V gene end was trimmed by 3 bases and the J gene end by 4 bases; junction bases not matched to a gene: 8. The CDR3 is 16 residues long. Germline CDR1 is MNHEY and CDR2 is SVGAGI.

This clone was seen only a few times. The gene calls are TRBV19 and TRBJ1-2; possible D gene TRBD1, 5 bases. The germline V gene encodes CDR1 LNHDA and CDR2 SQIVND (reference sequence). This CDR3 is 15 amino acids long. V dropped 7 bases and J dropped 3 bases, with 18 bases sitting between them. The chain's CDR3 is CASTPGSFQDYGYTF. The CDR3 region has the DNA TGTGCCAGTACTCCAGGGTCCTTTCAGGACTATGGCTACACCTTC.

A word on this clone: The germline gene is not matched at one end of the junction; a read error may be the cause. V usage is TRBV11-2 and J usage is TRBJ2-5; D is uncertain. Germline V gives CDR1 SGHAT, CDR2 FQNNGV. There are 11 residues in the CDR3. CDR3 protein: CASTEQEAQYF. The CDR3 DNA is TGTGCCAGCACCGAACAAGAGGCCCAGTACTTC.

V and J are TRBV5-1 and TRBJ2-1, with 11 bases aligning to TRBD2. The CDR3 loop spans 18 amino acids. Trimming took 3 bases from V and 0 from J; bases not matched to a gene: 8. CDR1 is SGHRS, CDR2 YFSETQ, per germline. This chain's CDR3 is CASSSPGTSGGSYNEQFF. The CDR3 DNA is TGCGCCAGCAGCTCACCCGGGACTAGCGGAGGCTCCTACAATGAGCAGTTCTTC.

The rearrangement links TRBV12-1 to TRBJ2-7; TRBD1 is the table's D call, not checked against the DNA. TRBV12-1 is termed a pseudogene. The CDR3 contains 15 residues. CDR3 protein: CASSSQGEWNYEQYF. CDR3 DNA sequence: TGTGCCAGCAGCTCGCAGGGGGAATGGAACTACGAGCAGTACTTC.

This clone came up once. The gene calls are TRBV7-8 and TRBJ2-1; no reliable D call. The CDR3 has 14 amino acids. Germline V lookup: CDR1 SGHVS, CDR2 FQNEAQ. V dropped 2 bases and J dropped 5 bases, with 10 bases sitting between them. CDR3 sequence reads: CASSLSPGNNEQFF. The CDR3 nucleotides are TGTGCCAGCAGCTTAAGTCCGGGTAACAATGAGCAGTTCTTC.

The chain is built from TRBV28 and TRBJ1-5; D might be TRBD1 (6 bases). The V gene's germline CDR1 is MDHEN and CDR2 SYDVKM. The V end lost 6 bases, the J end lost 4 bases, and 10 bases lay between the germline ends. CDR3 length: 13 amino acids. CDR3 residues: CASRLTGNQPQHF. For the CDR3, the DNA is TGTGCCAGCAGATTGACAGGAAATCAGCCCCAGCATTTT.

The CDR3 nucleotides are TGTGCCAGCAGCGCGGAAGAGACCCAGTACTTC. It codes for CASSAEETQYF. The rearrangement joins TRBV9 to TRBJ2-5; D is unclear. From germline, CDR1 is SGDLS and CDR2 YYNGEE. Trimming removed 3 bases at V and 3 bases at J, with 3 bases between. CDR3 size: 11 residues.

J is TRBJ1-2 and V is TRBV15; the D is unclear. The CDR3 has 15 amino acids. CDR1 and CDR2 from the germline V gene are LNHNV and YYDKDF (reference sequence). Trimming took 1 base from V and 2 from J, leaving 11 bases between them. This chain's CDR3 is CATSRGGIGNYGYTF. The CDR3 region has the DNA TGTGCCACCAGCAGAGGCGGGATAGGGAACTATGGCTACACCTTC.

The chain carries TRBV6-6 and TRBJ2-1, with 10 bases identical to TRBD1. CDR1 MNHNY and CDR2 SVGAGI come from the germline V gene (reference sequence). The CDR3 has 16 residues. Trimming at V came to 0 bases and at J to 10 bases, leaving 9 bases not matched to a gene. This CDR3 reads CASSYSMGQGTIEQFF. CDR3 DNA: TGTGCCAGCAGTTACTCGATGGGACAGGGGACGATCGAGCAGTTCTTC.

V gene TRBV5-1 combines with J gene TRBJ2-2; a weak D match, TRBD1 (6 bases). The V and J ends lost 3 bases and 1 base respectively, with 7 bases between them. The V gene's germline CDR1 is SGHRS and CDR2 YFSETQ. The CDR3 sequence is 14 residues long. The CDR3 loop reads CASSYRVNTGELFF. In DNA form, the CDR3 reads TGCGCCAGCAGCTACAGGGTGAACACCGGGGAGCTGTTTTTT.

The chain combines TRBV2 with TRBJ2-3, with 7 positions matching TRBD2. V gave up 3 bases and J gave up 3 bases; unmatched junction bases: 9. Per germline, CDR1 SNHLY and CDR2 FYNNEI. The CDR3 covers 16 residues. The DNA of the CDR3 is TGTGCCAGCAGTGACGGCGGGAGCGGGGCTACAGATACGCAGTATTTT. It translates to CASSDGGSGATDTQYF.

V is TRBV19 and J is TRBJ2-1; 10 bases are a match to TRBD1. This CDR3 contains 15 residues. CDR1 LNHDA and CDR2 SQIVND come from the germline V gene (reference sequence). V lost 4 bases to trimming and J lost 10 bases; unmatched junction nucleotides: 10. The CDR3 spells CASSKGTGAFREQFF. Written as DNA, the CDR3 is TGTGCCAGTAGTAAAGGGACAGGGGCGTTCCGGGAGCAGTTCTTC.

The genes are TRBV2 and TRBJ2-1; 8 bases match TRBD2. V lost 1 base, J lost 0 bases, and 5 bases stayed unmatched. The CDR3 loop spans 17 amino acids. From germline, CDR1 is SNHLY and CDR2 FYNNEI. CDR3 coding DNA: TGTGCCAGCAGTGAAGGAACAGCGGGAGTCTCCTACAATGAGCAGTTCTTC. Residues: CASSEGTAGVSYNEQFF.

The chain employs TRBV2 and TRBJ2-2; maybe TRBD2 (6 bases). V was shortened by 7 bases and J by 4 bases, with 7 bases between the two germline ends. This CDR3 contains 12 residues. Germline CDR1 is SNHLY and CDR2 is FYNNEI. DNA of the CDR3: TGTGCCAGCACGGGGGTCACCGGGGAGCTGTTTTTT. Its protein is CASTGVTGELFF.

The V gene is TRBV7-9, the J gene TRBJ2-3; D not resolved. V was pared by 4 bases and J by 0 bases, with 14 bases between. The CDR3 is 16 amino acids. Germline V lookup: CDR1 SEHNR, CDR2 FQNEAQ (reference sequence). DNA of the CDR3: TGTGCCAGCAGCTCCCCAGGCGACCCCAGCACAGATACGCAGTATTTT. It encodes CASSSPGDPSTDTQYF.